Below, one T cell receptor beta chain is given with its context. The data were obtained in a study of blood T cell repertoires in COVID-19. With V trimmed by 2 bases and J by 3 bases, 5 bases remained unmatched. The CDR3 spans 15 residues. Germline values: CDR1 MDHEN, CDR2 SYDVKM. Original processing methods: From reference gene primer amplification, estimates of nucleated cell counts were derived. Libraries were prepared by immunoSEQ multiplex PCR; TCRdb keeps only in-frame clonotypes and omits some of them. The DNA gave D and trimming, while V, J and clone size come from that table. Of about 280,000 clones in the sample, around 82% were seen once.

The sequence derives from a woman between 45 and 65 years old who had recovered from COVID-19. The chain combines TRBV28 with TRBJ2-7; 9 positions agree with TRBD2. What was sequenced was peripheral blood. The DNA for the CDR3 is TGTGCCAGCAGTTTAACCCTAGCGGGATACTACGAGCAGTACTTC. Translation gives CASSLTLAGYYEQYF.